The 15 T cell receptor beta chains presented below share a single source sample, sequenced in a study of OX40 agonist ivuxolimab in advanced cancers. The protocol used for the library was the immunoSEQ multiplex PCR assay. This is the immuneACCESS table as TCRdb keeps it, with only in-frame sequences that have V and J called. A part of the clones is gone; compared with another copy, unresolved V genes explain less than half, and the rest is unexplained. This sample is represented by under 85,000 clones; 65% to 90% of them were singletons. The top ten clones comprise around 2.9% of the sample. This material consisted of CD4+ or CD8+ T cells sorted from blood, taken in a trial of the OX40 agonist ivuxolimab. The receptor set was obtained from an adult with an advanced solid tumor such as melanoma, head and neck, liver or kidney cancer.

Only one count was recorded for this clone. The chain carries TRBV18 and TRBJ2-2; D is possibly TRBD1 (6 bases). V lost 6 bases and J 8 bases, leaving 16 bases between the germline ends. Germline-derived CDR1 and CDR2 are KGHSH and LQKENI. This CDR3 is 14 amino acids long. Here the CDR3 reads CASSAQQGKGELFF. As DNA, the CDR3 is TGTGCCAGCTCGGCCCAGCAGGGGAAGGGGGAGCTGTTTTTT.

The chain has TRBV7-2 and TRBJ2-3, with 7 positions matching TRBD1. V was clipped by 4 bases and J by 4 bases; unmatched bases: 11. Germline CDR1 reads SGHTA; CDR2 reads FQGNSA. The CDR3 length is 16 residues. The CDR3: CASSSQPGTAADTQYF. CDR3 coding DNA: TGTGCCAGCAGCTCCCAGCCCGGGACAGCGGCAGATACGCAGTATTTT.

V and J are TRBV6-1 and TRBJ2-2, with D hard to call. This CDR3 has 18 amino acids. V was pared by 1 base and J by 4 bases, with 19 bases between. Germline CDR1 MNHNS, CDR2 SASEGT. As DNA, the CDR3 is TGTGCCAGCAGTGAAGAACGGGTTTCGATCCGAGTCACCGGGGAGCTGTTTTTT. Protein product: CASSEERVSIRVTGELFF.

This chain joins TRBV5-1 and TRBJ2-7, with D possibly TRBD1 on 6 matching bases. CDR3 length equals 14 residues. Per the germline V gene, CDR1 is SGHRS and CDR2 is YFSETQ. The V and J ends lost 3 bases and 2 bases respectively, with 12 bases between them. In DNA form, the CDR3 reads TGCGCCAGCAGCTACCCAGGGGCCGCCTACGAGCAGTACTTC. This codes for CASSYPGAAYEQYF.

This chain uses TRBV6-5 with TRBJ1-3; no clear D gene. The CDR3 has 11 amino acids. Between the trimmed V and J ends, which lost 2 bases and 11 bases, there was a span of 7 bases. CDR1 is MNHEY, CDR2 SVGAGI, per germline. The CDR3 loop reads CASSYQLAIYF. In DNA, the CDR3 is TGTGCCAGCAGTTACCAACTGGCCATATATTTT.

In its sample, this clone was seen once. The chain recombines TRBV11-3 with TRBJ2-2, with TRBD2 matching 9 bases. Germline V gene lookup returns CDR1 SGHNT and CDR2 YENEEA. V shed 5 bases and J 5 bases; nucleotides not matched to a gene: 6. This CDR3 region has 15 residues. CDR3 region: CASSLRLADTGELFF. CDR3 DNA: TGTGCCAGCAGCCTTCGACTAGCGGATACCGGGGAGCTGTTTTTT.

This rearrangement joins TRBV14 to TRBJ2-7, with 10 bases that match TRBD1. This CDR3 spans 16 amino acids. CDR1 SGHDN and CDR2 FVKESK come from the germline V gene. J was trimmed by 3 bases and V by 2 bases; bases with no gene match: 7. CDR3 in DNA: TGTGCCAGCAGCCAATTTTCCGGGACAGGGGACTACGAGCAGTACTTC. Encoded protein: CASSQFSGTGDYEQYF. Looking up the rest from reference TRBV14 and TRBJ2-7 gives the full variable domain: EAGVTQFPSHSVIEKGQTVTLRCDPISGHDNLYWYRRVMGKEIKFLLHFVKESKQDESGMPNNRFLAERTGGTYSTLKVQPAELEDSGVYFCASSQFSGTGDYEQYFGPGTRLTVT.

This clone was recorded once. V usage is TRBV7-2 and J usage is TRBJ2-7; tentatively, D is TRBD1 (6 bases). Germline CDR1 and CDR2: SGHTA and FQGNSA. This CDR3 region has 15 residues. Between the trimmed V and J ends, which lost 2 bases and 2 bases, there was a span of 13 bases. CDR3: CASSLIQGSTYEQYF. CDR3 DNA: TGTGCCAGCAGCTTAATACAGGGCTCAACCTACGAGCAGTACTTC. Together with reference TRBV7-2 and TRBJ2-7, the CDR3 gives the full variable domain: GAGVSQSPSNKVTEKGKDVELRCDPISGHTALYWYRQSLGQGLEFLIYFQGNSAPDKSGLPSDRFSAERTGGSVSTLTIQRTQQEDSAVYLCASSLIQGSTYEQYFGPGTRLTVT.

This rearrangement joins TRBV9 to TRBJ2-1; D possibly corresponds to TRBD1 (5 bases). Germline V CDR1 and CDR2: SGDLS, YYNGEE. V shed 0 bases and J shed 3 bases, with 7 bases lying between them. The CDR3 sequence is 14 residues long. The CDR3 nucleotides are TGTGCCAGCAGCGTAGCGGACAACTACAATGAGCAGTTCTTC. It encodes CASSVADNYNEQFF. Looking up the rest from reference TRBV9 and TRBJ2-1 gives the full variable domain: DSGVTQTPKHLITATGQRVTLRCSPRSGDLSVYWYQQSLDQGLQFLIQYYNGEERAKGNILERFSAQQFPDLHSELNLSSLELGDSALYFCASSVADNYNEQFFGPGTRLTVL.

The chain uses TRBV27 and TRBJ1-1; possibly TRBD1 for D (5 bases). Trimming took off 5 bases at V and 4 bases at J, with 14 bases between the two ends. The CDR3 consists of 14 residues. CDR1 is MNHEY and CDR2 is SMNVEV in the germline V gene (reference sequence). The CDR3 region has the DNA TGTGCCAGCAGTCCTTGGGGGAGGGGCACTGAAGCTTTCTTT. Translation: CASSPWGRGTEAFF.

This clone has more than one count but fewer than ten. V usage is TRBV11-2 and J usage is TRBJ1-6; D unresolved. Trimming took off 4 bases at V and 6 bases at J, with 4 bases between the two ends. The CDR3 extends over 12 amino acids. Germline CDR1 is SGHAT and CDR2 is FQNNGV. The CDR3 DNA reads as TGTGCCAGCAGCTATCTTAATTCACCCCTCCACTTT. Its translation: CASSYLNSPLHF.

The rearrangement uses TRBV7-9 and TRBJ2-3; D remains ambiguous. Trimming took 1 base from V and 4 from J, leaving 3 bases between them. This CDR3 has 12 residues. CDR1 SEHNR and CDR2 FQNEAQ come from the germline V gene (reference sequence). CDR3 in amino acids: CASSLESDTQYF. CDR3 coding DNA: TGTGCCAGCAGCTTAGAATCAGATACGCAGTATTTT.

This clone was seen just once. This rearrangement joins TRBV5-1 to TRBJ2-1, with TRBD1 as a possible D gene (5 bases). This CDR3 comprises 15 residues. Trimming stripped 0 bases from V and 9 bases from J, with 16 bases between. Germline-derived CDR1 and CDR2 are SGHRS and YFSETQ. CDR3 protein: CASSLGEMLQGEQFF. CDR3 sequence (DNA): TGCGCCAGCAGCTTGGGGGAAATGCTCCAGGGTGAGCAGTTCTTC. The variable domain in full, completed from reference TRBV5-1 and TRBJ2-1, reads KAGVTQTPRYLIKTRGQQVTLSCSPISGHRSVSWYQQTPGQGLQFLFEYFSETQRNKGNFPGRFSGRQFSNSRSEMNVSTLELGDSALYLCASSLGEMLQGEQFFGPGTRLTVL.

The chain recombines TRBV7-9 with TRBJ1-2, with D hard to call. CDR1 SEHNR and CDR2 FQNEAQ come from the germline V gene (reference sequence). Between the trimmed V and J ends, which lost 0 bases and 3 bases, there was a span of 2 bases. The CDR3 sequence is 12 residues long. The CDR3 DNA sequence: TGTGCCAGCAGCTTAGCAGACTATGGCTACACCTTC. This encodes CASSLADYGYTF.

The chain couples TRBV7-9 to TRBJ1-2; perhaps TRBD1 as D (5 bases). V lost 5 bases and J 0 bases, leaving 13 bases between the germline ends. The CDR3 is 15 amino acids. The germline V gene encodes CDR1 SEHNR and CDR2 FQNEAQ (reference sequence). The CDR3 nucleotides are TGTGCCAGCAGCCGTGGCAGGGCCCCTAACTATGGCTACACCTTC. It is translated as CASSRGRAPNYGYTF. The entire variable domain, with the rest obtained from reference TRBV7-9 and TRBJ1-2, is as follows: DTGVSQNPRHKITKRGQNVTFRCDPISEHNRLYWYRQTLGQGPEFLTYFQNEAQLEKSRLLSDRFSAERPKGSFSTLEIQRTEQGDSAMYLCASSRGRAPNYGYTFGSGTRLTVV.